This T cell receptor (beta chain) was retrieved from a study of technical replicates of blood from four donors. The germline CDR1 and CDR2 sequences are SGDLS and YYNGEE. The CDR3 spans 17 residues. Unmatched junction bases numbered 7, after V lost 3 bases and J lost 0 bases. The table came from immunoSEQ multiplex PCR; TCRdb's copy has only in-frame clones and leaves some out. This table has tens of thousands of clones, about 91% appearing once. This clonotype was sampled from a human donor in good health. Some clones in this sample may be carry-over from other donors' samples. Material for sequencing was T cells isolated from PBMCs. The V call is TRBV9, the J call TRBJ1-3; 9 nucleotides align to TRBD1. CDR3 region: CASSAGTGINSGNTIYF. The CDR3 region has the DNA TGTGCCAGCAGCGCCGGGACAGGGATTAACTCTGGAAACACCATATATTTT.